Listed below are T cell receptor beta chains from one sample, sequenced in a study of T cell responses to AZD1222 COVID-19 vaccine. Produced via immunoSEQ multiplex PCR; TCRdb's table is partial and in-frame only. The sample contains 80,000 to 95,000 clones, 85% to 90% of which appear only once. Sequences were derived from peripheral blood, sampled on day 0 of AZD1222 vaccination. The receptors shown here come from an adult in good health. Both conserved end residues are part of each CDR3. The D gene is left open where the match is weak. Where a row states a size, it is once, few, many or the class of an expanded clone; other rows omit it.

cdr3_nt: TGCGCCAGCAGCCAAGATCTTTATCAGCCCCAGCATTTT
cdr3_aa: CASSQDLYQPQHF
j_call: TRBJ1-5
d_call: .
v_call: TRBV4-1
clone_size: .

cdr3_nt: TGTGCCAGCAGCGCCCTAGTGGGCTACGAGCAGTACTTC
cdr3_aa: CASSALVGYEQYF
j_call: TRBJ2-7
d_call: .
v_call: TRBV7-3
clone_size: .

cdr3_nt: TGTGCCAGCAGCCCACGAGGGAACACTGAAGCTTTCTTT
cdr3_aa: CASSPRGNTEAFF
j_call: TRBJ1-1
d_call: .
v_call: TRBV2
clone_size: once

cdr3_nt: TGTGCCACCAGTTCCGAGAACACCGGGGAGCTGTTTTTT
cdr3_aa: CATSSENTGELFF
j_call: TRBJ2-2
d_call: .
v_call: TRBV24-1
clone_size: .

cdr3_nt: TGTGCCAGCAGCTTAGAAGGGTATGGCAATCAGCCCCAGCATTTT
cdr3_aa: CASSLEGYGNQPQHF
j_call: TRBJ1-5
d_call: .
v_call: TRBV7-2
clone_size: once

cdr3_nt: TGCGCCAGCAGCCAAGGACAGGGGGTCACTGAAGCTTTCTTT
cdr3_aa: CASSQGQGVTEAFF
j_call: TRBJ1-1
d_call: TRBD1
v_call: TRBV4-1
clone_size: .

cdr3_nt: TGTGCCTGGACTCCGTCCACTGAAGCTTTCTTT
cdr3_aa: CAWTPSTEAFF
j_call: TRBJ1-1
d_call: .
v_call: TRBV30
clone_size: .

cdr3_nt: TGCGCCAGCAGCATACCGGACGCCAGGGGGGCCGGGGAGCTGTTTTTT
cdr3_aa: CASSIPDARGAGELFF
j_call: TRBJ2-2
d_call: .
v_call: TRBV5-1
clone_size: .

cdr3_nt: TGTGCCAGCTCATCAGGGGGGGCTGGCTACACCTTC
cdr3_aa: CASSSGGAGYTF
j_call: TRBJ1-2
d_call: TRBD1
v_call: TRBV18
clone_size: .

cdr3_nt: TGTGCCTGGACCCCTAATTTAGCGTACCAAGAGACCCAGTACTTC
cdr3_aa: CAWTPNLAYQETQYF
j_call: TRBJ2-5
d_call: .
v_call: TRBV30
clone_size: .